These 18 T cell receptor beta chains were sequenced from one sample in a study of cytomegalovirus exposure and HLA in healthy donors. A multiplex PCR was run with 60 Vbeta primers and 13 Jbeta primers. Here immunoSEQ multiplex PCR was the method, and the copy in TCRdb shows in-frame clones only, minus some. The table has around 170,000 clones, around 85% seen once. Sequenced: PBMCs. The receptors come from a man aged 40-49 years in good health and CMV-seropositive.

V gene TRBV9 combines with J gene TRBJ1-1; possible D gene TRBD1, 5 bases. Trimming took off 4 bases at V and 1 base at J, with 17 bases between the two ends. The CDR3 consists of 16 residues. Germline V gene lookup returns CDR1 SGDLS and CDR2 YYNGEE. CDR3 nucleotide sequence: TGTGCCAGCAGCTCACCAAATGGGGCTCCGAACACTGAAGCTTTCTTT. This encodes CASSSPNGAPNTEAFF.

The V gene is TRBV19, the J gene TRBJ2-2, with no clear D. The CDR3 contains 15 residues. V was trimmed by 5 bases and J by 1 base, leaving 11 bases between them. CDR1 LNHDA and CDR2 SQIVND come from the germline V gene (reference sequence). CDR3 bases: TGTGCCAGTAGTCTGAGCCCTAGGAACACCGGGGAGCTGTTTTTT. Amino acids: CASSLSPRNTGELFF.

The V call is TRBV27, the J call TRBJ2-3, with 8 bases matching TRBD1. The CDR3 consists of 11 residues. Germline V gene lookup returns CDR1 MNHEY and CDR2 SMNVEV (reference sequence). V lost 6 bases, J lost 14 bases, and 7 bases stayed unmatched. The CDR3 sequence is CASRRQGSVYF. CDR3 nucleotides: TGTGCCAGCAGGCGACAGGGGAGTGTGTATTTT.

V is TRBV25-1 and J is TRBJ1-6; 8 positions match TRBD1. With V trimmed by 5 bases and J by 7 bases, 4 bases remained unmatched. The CDR3 is 14 amino acids. CDR1 MGHDK and CDR2 SYGVNS come from the germline V gene. The CDR3 loop is CASSLTGENSPLHF. The CDR3 nucleotides read TGTGCCAGCAGTTTGACAGGGGAAAATTCACCCCTCCACTTT.

The chain combines TRBV28 with TRBJ2-7; 12 positions match TRBD1. The CDR3 has 15 amino acids. Germline assignment: CDR1 MDHEN and CDR2 SYDVKM. J was trimmed by 4 bases and V by 7 bases; bases with no gene match: 8. CDR3 nucleotide sequence: TGTGCCAGCACCATAGGGGGACAGGGGGCGTACGAGCAGTACTTC. As protein: CASTIGGQGAYEQYF.

The chain uses TRBV5-6 and TRBJ1-1; D call uncertain. Deletions cut 0 bases from V and 1 base from J, with 7 bases between. CDR3 length: 14 residues. Per germline, CDR1 SGHDT and CDR2 YYEEEE. CDR3 DNA sequence: TGTGCCAGCAGCTTGGTGTGGCAGAACACTGAAGCTTTCTTT. Its protein product is CASSLVWQNTEAFF. The variable domain in full, with the rest retrieved from reference TRBV5-6 and TRBJ1-1, is DAGVTQSPTHLIKTRGQQVTLRCSPKSGHDTVSWYQQALGQGPQFIFQYYEEEERQRGNFPDRFSGHQFPNYSSELNVNALLLGDSALYLCASSLVWQNTEAFFGQGTRLTVV.

The chain recombines TRBV7-9 with TRBJ2-3; D perhaps matches TRBD2 (6 bases). Germline V CDR1 and CDR2: SEHNR, FQNEAQ (reference sequence). Between the trimmed V and J ends, which lost 5 bases and 2 bases, there was a span of 8 bases. CDR3 length: 13 amino acids. The CDR3 sequence: CASSAGYTDTQYF. The CDR3 coding sequence is TGTGCCAGCAGCGCGGGGTACACAGATACGCAGTATTTT.

This chain links TRBV25-1 with TRBJ1-2; 8 bases fit TRBD1. The ends lost 8 bases at V and 8 bases at J; junction bases unmatched: 4. The CDR3 totals 11 residues. Germline CDR1 and CDR2: MGHDK and SYGVNS. The CDR3 DNA reads as TGTGCCAGCCAGGGGGCGCAGGGCTACACCTTC. Translating it yields CASQGAQGYTF.

This CDR3 reads CASSRTGSYSGELFF. The CDR3 DNA reads as TGTGCCAGCAGCCGGACAGGGAGTTATAGCGGGGAGCTGTTTTTT. The chain links TRBV7-2 to TRBJ2-2; 8 bases match TRBD1. The CDR3 contains 15 residues. In germline, CDR1 is SGHTA, CDR2 FQGNSA. The V segment lost 5 bases and the J segment 7 bases; nucleotides outside the gene matches: 9. Drawing the rest from reference TRBV7-2 and TRBJ2-2, the complete variable domain is GAGVSQSPSNKVTEKGKDVELRCDPISGHTALYWYRQSLGQGLEFLIYFQGNSAPDKSGLPSDRFSAERTGGSVSTLTIQRTQQEDSAVYLCASSRTGSYSGELFFGEGSRLTVL.

The V and J genes are TRBV7-2 and TRBJ1-1; possible D gene TRBD1, 6 bases. The CDR3 length is 14 residues. Germline lookup yields CDR1 SGHTA and CDR2 FQGNSA. The ends were cut back, 5 bases at V and 5 bases at J, with 15 bases in the middle. CDR3: CASSAQGSRTEAFF. Here the CDR3 DNA reads TGTGCCAGCAGCGCTCAGGGGTCACGAACTGAAGCTTTCTTT.

The chain employs TRBV11-3 and TRBJ1-2; 7 nucleotides match TRBD1. This CDR3 is built from 15 residues. CDR1 and CDR2 (germline): SGHNT, YENEEA. The V and J ends lost 5 bases and 3 bases, in that order; junction bases with no gene match: 9. In DNA form, the CDR3 reads TGTGCCAGCAGCCTCCGGGACAGCCTCCACTATGGCTACACCTTC. This encodes CASSLRDSLHYGYTF.

The chain has TRBV7-3 and TRBJ2-7; possible D gene TRBD2, 5 bases. The CDR3 extends over 14 amino acids. Germline assignment: CDR1 SGHTA and CDR2 FQGTGA. V was cut by 2 bases and J by 2 bases, with 10 bases left in between. The CDR3 spells CASSLYHGTYEQYF. CDR3 DNA: TGTGCCAGCAGCTTATACCACGGGACCTACGAGCAGTACTTC.

This chain joins TRBV19 and TRBJ2-7; 7 bases match TRBD1. Trimming took 9 bases from V and 3 from J; bases not matched to a gene: 5. The CDR3 consists of 12 residues. Germline lookup yields CDR1 LNHDA and CDR2 SQIVND (reference sequence). The CDR3 DNA is TGTGCCAGCGGGGACAGAGGCTACGAGCAGTACTTC. This sequence encodes CASGDRGYEQYF.

CDR3 loop: CASSGRTDPYNEQFF. CDR3 nucleotide sequence: TGTGCCAGCAGCGGAAGGACAGATCCCTACAATGAGCAGTTCTTC. The chain joins TRBV6-5 to TRBJ2-1; weak D call: TRBD1 (6 bases). CDR3 length: 15 amino acids. V dropped 6 bases and J dropped 2 bases, with 14 bases sitting between them. Looked up from germline, CDR1 is MNHEY and CDR2 is SVGAGI.

The chain uses TRBV7-9 and TRBJ2-3; possibly TRBD1 for D (6 bases). The germline V gene has CDR1 SEHNR and CDR2 FQNEAQ (reference sequence). The CDR3 consists of 15 residues. With 2 bases removed from V and 8 bases from J, the gap between germline ends came to 17 bases. The CDR3 loop is CASSLRGNNGGTQYF. The CDR3 bases are TGTGCCAGCAGCTTAAGGGGGAACAATGGGGGTACGCAGTATTTT.

Regarding this clone: An end of the junction differs from the germline gene, which may be a read error. This chain uses TRBV7-7 with TRBJ2-3, with 9 bases fitting TRBD2. The CDR3 is made up of 15 amino acids. Per the germline V gene, CDR1 is SSHAT and CDR2 is FNYEAQ (reference sequence). CDR3 DNA sequence: TGTGCTAGCAGCCGGACTAGCGAACGCACAGATACGCAGTATTTT. Amino acids: CASSRTSERTDTQYF.

The CDR3 DNA follows: TGTGCCAGCAGCCGGACAGGCGAAAAACTTGAAGCTTTCTTT. Its translation is CASSRTGEKLEAFF. This chain uses TRBV5-4 with TRBJ1-1, with 7 bases identical to TRBD1. The length of the CDR3 is 14 residues. Looked up from germline, CDR1 is SGHNT and CDR2 is YYREEE (reference sequence). After removal of 4 bases from V and 7 bases from J, the junction contained 10 bases not matched to a gene.

This clone is a singleton in its sample. This same CDR3 is encoded by further DNA sequences in the sample. The rearrangement links TRBV27 to TRBJ2-1; TRBD1 agrees at 12 bases. Looked up from germline, CDR1 is MNHEY and CDR2 is SMNVEV (reference sequence). The CDR3 is made up of 17 amino acids. V was pared by 2 bases and J by 7 bases, with 9 bases of the junction left unmatched. The CDR3 loop reads CASSLPPGQGARNEQFF. CDR3 coding DNA: TGTGCCAGCAGTTTACCCCCGGGACAGGGGGCGAGGAATGAGCAGTTCTTC.